Listed here are 10 T cell receptor beta chains from one sample, sequenced in a study of blood T cell repertoires in COVID-19. Produced via immunoSEQ multiplex PCR; TCRdb's table is partial and in-frame only. The table records 130,000 to 150,000 clones, approximately 90% of them present only once. Specimen: peripheral blood. The receptors derive from a woman aged 40 to 55 with acute or convalescent COVID-19.

The chain employs TRBV5-1 and TRBJ2-7; 9 bases match TRBD1. The CDR3 consists of 13 residues. Germline CDR1 is SGHRS and CDR2 is YFSETQ. V was clipped by 3 bases and J by 3 bases; unmatched bases: 1. The CDR3: CASSWDRDYEQYF. DNA of the CDR3: TGCGCCAGCAGCTGGGACAGGGACTACGAGCAGTACTTC.

The chain combines TRBV13 with TRBJ1-3; TRBD1 matches at 7 bases. From germline, CDR1 is PRHDT and CDR2 FYEKMQ (reference sequence). The CDR3 loop spans 18 amino acids. V dropped 6 bases and J dropped 0; count of bases not matched to a gene: 14. CDR3 region: CASRFRQGGPLSGNTIYF. The CDR3 DNA reads as TGTGCCAGCAGATTCAGACAGGGAGGCCCTCTCTCTGGAAACACCATATATTTT.

The V call is TRBV6-2 or TRBV6-3, the J call TRBJ2-1, with TRBD2 matching over 7 bases. The V and J ends lost 2 bases and 4 bases, in that order; junction bases with no gene match: 5. CDR3 length: 15 residues. Per the germline V gene, CDR1 is MNHEY and CDR2 is SVGEGT. Here the CDR3 reads CASSYVWGGYNEQFF. The CDR3, as DNA: TGTGCCAGCAGTTACGTGTGGGGGGGTTACAATGAGCAGTTCTTC.

Written as DNA, the CDR3 is TGTGCCAGCAGTTTGAATTACAGAGGGGGCGAAAAACTGTTTTTT. It translates to CASSLNYRGGEKLFF. The rearrangement links TRBV28 to TRBJ1-4; TRBD1 agrees at 7 bases. Germline V gene lookup returns CDR1 MDHEN and CDR2 SYDVKM. Trimming cost V 3 bases and J 8 bases; bases outside gene matches: 9. The CDR3 sequence is 15 residues long.

This clone was detected once. V usage is TRBV7-8 and J usage is TRBJ2-1; D remains unclear. CDR1 is SGHVS and CDR2 is FQNEAQ in the germline V gene. The CDR3 length is 12 residues. Trimming pared 5 bases from V and 6 bases from J, leaving 8 bases between. Here the CDR3 DNA reads TGTGCCAGCAGCCATACTCCCAATGAGCAGTTCTTC. It is translated as CASSHTPNEQFF.

The chain carries TRBV18 and TRBJ2-5; possible D gene TRBD2, 6 bases. The germline V gene has CDR1 KGHSH and CDR2 LQKENI. The V and J ends lost 1 base and 4 bases respectively, with 10 bases between them. There are 14 residues in the CDR3. The CDR3 DNA follows: TGTGCCAGCTCACCACTCTCGGGGGTAGAGACCCAGTACTTC. It specifies CASSPLSGVETQYF.

The CDR3 is CSVTTGAGNTIYF. CDR3 coding DNA: TGCAGCGTTACCACAGGGGCTGGAAACACCATATATTTT. The rearrangement joins TRBV29-1 to TRBJ1-3; TRBD1 matches 7 bases. The CDR3 extends over 13 amino acids. Per the germline V gene, CDR1 is SQVTM and CDR2 is ANQGSEA. The J segment lost 2 bases and the V segment lost 5 bases, leaving 3 bases of the junction unmatched.

The rearrangement uses TRBV7-2 and TRBJ2-7; possible D gene TRBD1, 6 bases. V lost 4 bases to trimming and J lost 7 bases, with 20 bases between them. CDR3 length: 15 amino acids. Per germline, CDR1 SGHTA and CDR2 FQGNSA. The CDR3 is CASSSGGASTGEQYF. For the CDR3, the DNA is TGTGCCAGCAGCTCCGGTGGGGCGTCCACAGGGGAGCAGTACTTC.

The rearrangement uses TRBV11-2 and TRBJ1-3, with unresolved D. Looked up from germline, CDR1 is SGHAT and CDR2 is FQNNGV. CDR3 length: 15 amino acids. V was trimmed by 0 bases and J by 0 bases, leaving 6 bases between them. This chain's CDR3 is CASSLDWLSGNTIYF. Written as DNA, the CDR3 is TGTGCCAGCAGCTTAGACTGGCTCTCTGGAAACACCATATATTTT.

V usage is TRBV7-3 and J usage is TRBJ2-5; maybe TRBD2 (7 bases). The CDR3 has 15 amino acids. Between the trimmed V and J ends, which lost 3 bases and 5 bases, there was a span of 16 bases. CDR1 is SGHTA and CDR2 is FQGTGA in the germline V gene. CDR3 sequence reads: CASSFVPGGQETQYF. For the CDR3, the DNA is TGTGCCAGCAGCTTCGTACCCGGGGGGCAGGAGACCCAGTACTTC.